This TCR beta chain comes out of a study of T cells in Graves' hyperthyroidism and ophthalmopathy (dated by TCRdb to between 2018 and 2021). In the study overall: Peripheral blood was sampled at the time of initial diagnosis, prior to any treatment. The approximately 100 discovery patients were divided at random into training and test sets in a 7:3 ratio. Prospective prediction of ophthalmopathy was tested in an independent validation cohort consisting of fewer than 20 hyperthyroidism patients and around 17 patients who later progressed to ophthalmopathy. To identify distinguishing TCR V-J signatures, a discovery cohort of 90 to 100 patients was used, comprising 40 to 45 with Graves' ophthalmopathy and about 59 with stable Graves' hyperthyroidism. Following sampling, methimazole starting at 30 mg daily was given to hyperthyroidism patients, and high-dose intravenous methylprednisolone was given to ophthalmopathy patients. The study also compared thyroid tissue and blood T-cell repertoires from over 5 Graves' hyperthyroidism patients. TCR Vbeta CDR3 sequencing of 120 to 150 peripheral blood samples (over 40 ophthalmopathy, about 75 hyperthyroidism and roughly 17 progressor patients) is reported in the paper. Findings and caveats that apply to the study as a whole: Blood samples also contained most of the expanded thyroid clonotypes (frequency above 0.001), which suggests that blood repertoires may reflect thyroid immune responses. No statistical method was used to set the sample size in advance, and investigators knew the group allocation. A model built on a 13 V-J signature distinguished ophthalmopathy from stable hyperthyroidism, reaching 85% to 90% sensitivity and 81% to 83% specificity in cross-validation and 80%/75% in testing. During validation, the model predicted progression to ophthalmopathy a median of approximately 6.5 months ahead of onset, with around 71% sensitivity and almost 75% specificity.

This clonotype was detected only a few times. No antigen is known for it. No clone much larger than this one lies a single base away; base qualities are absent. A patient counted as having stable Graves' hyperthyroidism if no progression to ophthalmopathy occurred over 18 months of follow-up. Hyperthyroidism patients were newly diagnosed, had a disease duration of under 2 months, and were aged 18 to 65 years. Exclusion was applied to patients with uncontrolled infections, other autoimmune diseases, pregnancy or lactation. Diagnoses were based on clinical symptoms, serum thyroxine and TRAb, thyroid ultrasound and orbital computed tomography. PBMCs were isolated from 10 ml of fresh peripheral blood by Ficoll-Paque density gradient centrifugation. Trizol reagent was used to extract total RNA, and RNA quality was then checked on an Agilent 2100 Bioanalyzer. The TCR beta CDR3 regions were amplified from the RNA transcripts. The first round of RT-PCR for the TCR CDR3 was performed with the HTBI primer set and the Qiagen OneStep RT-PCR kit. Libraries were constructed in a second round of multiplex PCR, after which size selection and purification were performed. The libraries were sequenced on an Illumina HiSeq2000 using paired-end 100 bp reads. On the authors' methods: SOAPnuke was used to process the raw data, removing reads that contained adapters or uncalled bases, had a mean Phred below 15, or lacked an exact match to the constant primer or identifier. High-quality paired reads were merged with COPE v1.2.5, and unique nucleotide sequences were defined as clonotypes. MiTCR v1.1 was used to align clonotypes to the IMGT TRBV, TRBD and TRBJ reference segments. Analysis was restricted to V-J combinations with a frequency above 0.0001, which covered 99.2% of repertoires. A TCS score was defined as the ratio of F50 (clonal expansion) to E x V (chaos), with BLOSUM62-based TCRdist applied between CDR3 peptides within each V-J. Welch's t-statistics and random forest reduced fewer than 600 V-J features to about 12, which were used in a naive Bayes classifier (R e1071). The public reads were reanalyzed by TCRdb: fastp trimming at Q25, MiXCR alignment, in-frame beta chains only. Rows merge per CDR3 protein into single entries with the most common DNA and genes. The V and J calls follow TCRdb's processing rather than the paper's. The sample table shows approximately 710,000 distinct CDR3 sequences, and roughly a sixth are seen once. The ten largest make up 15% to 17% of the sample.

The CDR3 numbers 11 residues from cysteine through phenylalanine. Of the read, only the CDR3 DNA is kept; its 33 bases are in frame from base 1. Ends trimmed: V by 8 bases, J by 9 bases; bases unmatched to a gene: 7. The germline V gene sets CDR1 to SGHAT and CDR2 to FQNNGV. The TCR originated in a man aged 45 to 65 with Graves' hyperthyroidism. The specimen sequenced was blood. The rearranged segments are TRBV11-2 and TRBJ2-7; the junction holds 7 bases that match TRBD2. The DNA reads TGTGCCAGCGGGACTACGGTGGGGCAGTACTTC. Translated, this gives CASGTTVGQYF.